The 19 T cell receptor beta chains presented below share a single source sample, sequenced in a study of T cell responses to AZD1222 COVID-19 vaccine. Sequencing used immunoSEQ multiplex PCR; TCRdb keeps in-frame clones, though not all of them. Of about 160,000 clones listed, approximately 92% are singletons. Here the sequenced sample was peripheral blood, taken 28 days after the second AZD1222 dose. The receptors were sampled from an adult who received the AZD1222 COVID-19 vaccine.

The chain carries TRBV5-4 and TRBJ2-1, with 11 bases lining up with TRBD2. V trimming: 0 bases; J trimming: 7 bases; junction bases outside the gene matches: 9. The germline V gene has CDR1 SGHNT and CDR2 YYREEE (reference sequence). The CDR3 consists of 17 residues. CDR3 loop: CASSLAIAGGPRNEQFF. CDR3 DNA: TGTGCCAGCAGCTTGGCCATAGCGGGAGGGCCTAGGAATGAGCAGTTCTTC.

The chain links TRBV19 to TRBJ2-7, with D perhaps TRBD2 (6 bases). The CDR3 length is 15 residues. V lost 1 base and J lost 4, with 14 bases in between. Germline V gene lookup returns CDR1 LNHDA and CDR2 SQIVND (reference sequence). The CDR3 sequence: CASSIVAAGPYEQYF. CDR3 nucleotides: TGTGCCAGTAGTATAGTAGCTGCGGGACCTTACGAGCAGTACTTC.

The chain employs TRBV4-1 and TRBJ2-1, with 7 bases aligning to TRBD2. Germline-derived CDR1 and CDR2 are MGHRA and YSYEKL. The CDR3 length is 18 residues. J lost 4 bases, V lost 0 bases, and 12 bases had no gene match. The CDR3, as DNA: TGCGCCAGCAGCCAAGATACCCAGGGAATAGCGGGTTACAATGAGCAGTTCTTC. It specifies CASSQDTQGIAGYNEQFF.

V and J are TRBV9 and TRBJ1-2; D gene unclear. V lost 4 bases to trimming and J lost 2 bases, with 12 bases between them. The CDR3 covers 14 residues. Germline V gene data show CDR1 as SGDLS and CDR2 as YYNGEE. The CDR3 sequence is CASSPHGQNYGYTF. CDR3 coding DNA: TGTGCCAGCAGCCCTCATGGGCAAAACTATGGCTACACCTTC.

The CDR3 DNA sequence: TGTGCCAGCAGCCCGCAGGGAGGCTATGAGCAGTTCTTC. It yields the protein CASSPQGGYEQFF. The gene calls are TRBV27 and TRBJ2-1; a possible D gene is TRBD2 (6 bases). The germline gives CDR1 MNHEY, CDR2 SMNVEV (reference sequence). The CDR3 has 13 amino acids. Trimming removed 6 bases at V and 8 bases at J, with 14 bases between.

The genes are TRBV24-1 and TRBJ2-3; the D is unclear. The germline gives CDR1 KGHDR, CDR2 SFDVKD. Trimming removed 4 bases at V and 4 bases at J, with 11 bases between. This CDR3 has 14 amino acids. The CDR3 DNA reads TGTGCCACCAGTGAAGGCGGCAGTGCAGATACGCAGTATTTT. The encoded protein is CATSEGGSADTQYF.

J is TRBJ1-5 and V is TRBV24-1, with 9 bases identical to TRBD1. CDR3 length: 17 amino acids. Per the germline V gene, CDR1 is KGHDR and CDR2 is SFDVKD. J was trimmed by 2 bases and V by 4 bases; bases with no gene match: 8. DNA of the CDR3: TGTGCCACCAGTGAATCAACAGGGGGCGCCGGCAATCAGCCCCAGCATTTT. This sequence encodes CATSESTGGAGNQPQHF.

This sequence joins TRBV2 and TRBJ2-2, with D unclear. CDR3 length: 12 amino acids. CDR1 SNHLY and CDR2 FYNNEI come from the germline V gene. V shed 2 bases and J shed 6 bases, with 4 bases lying between them. CDR3 sequence reads: CASSEWSGELFF. DNA of the CDR3: TGTGCCAGCAGTGAATGGTCCGGGGAGCTGTTTTTT.

V is TRBV5-4 and J is TRBJ2-5; TRBD2 aligns across 12 bases. Germline V gives CDR1 SGHNT, CDR2 YYREEE (reference sequence). The CDR3 consists of 17 residues. J gave up 4 bases and V 3 bases, and 10 bases lay outside the gene matches. The CDR3 protein is CASSSGSSGRARETQYF. The CDR3 DNA reads TGTGCCAGCAGCTCGGGCTCTAGCGGGAGGGCCAGAGAGACCCAGTACTTC. The full variable domain, its missing parts supplied by reference TRBV5-4 and TRBJ2-5, is ETGVTQSPTHLIKTRGQQVTLRCSSQSGHNTVSWYQQALGQGPQFIFQYYREEENGRGNFPPRFSGLQFPNYSSELNVNALELDDSALYLCASSSGSSGRARETQYFGPGTRLLVL.

This clone occurred once. The CDR3 DNA reads as TGTGCCAGCAGTTGGTCTAACTATGGCTACACCTTC. Its translation: CASSWSNYGYTF. The genes are TRBV6-5 and TRBJ1-2; D remains unclear. CDR3 length equals 12 residues. Germline CDR1 MNHEY, CDR2 SVGAGI. Trimming removed 4 bases from V and 0 bases from J, with 3 bases in between.

The genes are TRBV11-2 and TRBJ2-2, with 8 positions matching TRBD2. Germline V gene lookup returns CDR1 SGHAT and CDR2 FQNNGV. This CDR3 has 16 amino acids. V shed 8 bases and J 0 bases; nucleotides not matched to a gene: 8. The CDR3 loop reads CASRASGSSNTGELFF. CDR3 DNA: TGTGCCAGCCGAGCTAGCGGGTCGTCGAACACCGGGGAGCTGTTTTTT.

The table lists this clone with a count of one. The chain joins TRBV19 to TRBJ2-5; TRBD2 aligns across 7 bases. The CDR3 loop spans 16 amino acids. CDR1 LNHDA and CDR2 SQIVND come from the germline V gene (reference sequence). The V and J ends lost 5 bases and 0 bases, in that order; junction bases with no gene match: 9. CDR3 loop: CASSLTSLSYQETQYF. CDR3 sequence (DNA): TGTGCCAGTAGTTTGACTAGCTTGTCGTACCAAGAGACCCAGTACTTC.

The chain combines TRBV7-2 with TRBJ2-6; 8 bases are shared with TRBD2. Germline loops: CDR1 SGHTA, CDR2 FQGNSA. V lost 3 bases, J lost 12 bases, and 10 bases stayed unmatched. This CDR3 is 15 amino acids long. The CDR3, as DNA: TGTGCCAGCAGCTTTGGCGGGACTAGAGGGACCGTCCTGACTTTC. Its protein is CASSFGGTRGTVLTF.

The chain recombines TRBV5-1 with TRBJ2-6; D perhaps matches TRBD2 (6 bases). Trimming cost V 3 bases and J 6 bases, with 10 bases left between them. CDR3 length: 14 amino acids. CDR1 is SGHRS, CDR2 YFSETQ, per germline. CDR3 in DNA: TGCGCCAGCAGCTCGGGAGATCTGGCCAACGTCCTGACTTTC. Translated: CASSSGDLANVLTF.

The CDR3 coding sequence is TGCGCCAGCAGCTTGAGAGGGGACACTGAAGCTTTCTTT. This sequence encodes CASSLRGDTEAFF. The chain combines TRBV5-1 with TRBJ1-1, with D possibly being TRBD1 (5 bases). Between the trimmed V and J ends, which lost 1 base and 3 bases, there was a span of 7 bases. Germline values: CDR1 SGHRS, CDR2 YFSETQ. The CDR3 is 13 amino acids.

This chain joins TRBV6-1 and TRBJ2-7; no definite D call. Trimming shortened V by 0 bases and J by 7 bases, and 16 bases separated the two germline ends. CDR1 is MNHNS, CDR2 SASEGT, per germline. The CDR3 contains 15 residues. The CDR3 nucleotides are TGTGCCAGCAGTGAAGCGCACGGCAGGAGTAGAGAGCAGTACTTC. This codes for CASSEAHGRSREQYF.

This chain links TRBV5-5 with TRBJ1-5; D is perhaps TRBD1 (5 bases). CDR1 is SGHKS and CDR2 is YYEKEE in the germline V gene (reference sequence). This CDR3 region has 18 residues. Trimming removed 7 bases from V and 0 bases from J, with 23 bases in between. In DNA, the CDR3 is TGTGCCAGCGCCAAACGGGACGTCCCGATTTATAGCAATCAGCCCCAGCATTTT. Amino acids: CASAKRDVPIYSNQPQHF.

The chain links TRBV24-1 to TRBJ1-2; 7 bases line up with TRBD1. The V segment lost 3 bases and the J segment 10 bases; nucleotides outside the gene matches: 7. The CDR3 sequence is 13 residues long. CDR1 KGHDR and CDR2 SFDVKD come from the germline V gene. The CDR3 reads CATSDVDRLVYTF. Written as DNA, the CDR3 is TGTGCCACCAGTGATGTGGACAGGTTGGTCTACACCTTC.

This clone was counted a few times. This chain uses TRBV2 with TRBJ1-1; no clear D gene. The CDR3 consists of 15 residues. The germline gives CDR1 SNHLY, CDR2 FYNNEI. V lost 8 bases and J 0 bases, leaving 16 bases between the germline ends. The CDR3 loop is CASPPQVALNTEAFF. The CDR3 bases are TGTGCCAGCCCACCCCAAGTGGCTCTGAACACTGAAGCTTTCTTT. Combining the CDR3 with reference TRBV2 and TRBJ1-1 gives the whole variable domain EPEVTQTPSHQVTQMGQEVILRCVPISNHLYFYWYRQILGQKVEFLVSFYNNEISEKSEIFDDQFSVERPDGSNFTLKIRSTKLEDSAMYFCASPPQVALNTEAFFGQGTRLTVV.